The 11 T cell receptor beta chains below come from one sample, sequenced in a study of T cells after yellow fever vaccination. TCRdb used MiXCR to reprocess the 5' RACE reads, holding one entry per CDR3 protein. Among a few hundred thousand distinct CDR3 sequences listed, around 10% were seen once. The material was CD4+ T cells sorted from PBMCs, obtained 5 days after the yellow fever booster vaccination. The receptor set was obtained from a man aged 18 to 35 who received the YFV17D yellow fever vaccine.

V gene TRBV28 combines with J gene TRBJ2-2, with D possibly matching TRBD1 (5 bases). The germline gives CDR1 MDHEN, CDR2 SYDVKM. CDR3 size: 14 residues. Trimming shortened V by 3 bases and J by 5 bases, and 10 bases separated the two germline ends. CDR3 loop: CASSFPRVTGELFF. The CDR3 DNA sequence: TGTGCCAGCAGTTTCCCCAGGGTGACCGGGGAGCTGTTTTTT. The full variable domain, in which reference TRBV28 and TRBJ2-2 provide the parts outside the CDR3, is DVKVTQSSRYLVKRTGEKVFLECVQDMDHENMFWYRQDPGLGLRLIYFSYDVKMKEKGDIPEGYSVSREKKERFSLILESASTNQTSMYLCASSFPRVTGELFFGEGSRLTVL.

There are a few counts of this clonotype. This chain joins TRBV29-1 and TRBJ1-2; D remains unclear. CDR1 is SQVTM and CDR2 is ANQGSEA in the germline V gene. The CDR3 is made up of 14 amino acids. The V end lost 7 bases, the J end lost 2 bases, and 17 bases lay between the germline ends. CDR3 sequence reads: CSARTGVGNYGYTF. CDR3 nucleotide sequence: TGCAGCGCTCGAACTGGGGTTGGGAACTATGGCTACACCTTC.

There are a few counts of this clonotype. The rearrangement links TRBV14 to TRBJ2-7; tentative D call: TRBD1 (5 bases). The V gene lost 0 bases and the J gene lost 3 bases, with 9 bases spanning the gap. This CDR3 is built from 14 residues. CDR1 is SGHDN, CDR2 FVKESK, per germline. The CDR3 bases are TGTGCCAGCAGCCAAGAGGGGCCTCTCTACGAGCAGTACTTC. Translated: CASSQEGPLYEQYF.

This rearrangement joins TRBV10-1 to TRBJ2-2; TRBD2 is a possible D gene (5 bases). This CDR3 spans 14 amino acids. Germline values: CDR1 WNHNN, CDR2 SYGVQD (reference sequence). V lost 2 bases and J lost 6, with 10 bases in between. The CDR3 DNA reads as TGCGCCAGCAGTGAGCGCTGGGGAGCCGGGGAGCTGTTTTTT. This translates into CASSERWGAGELFF.

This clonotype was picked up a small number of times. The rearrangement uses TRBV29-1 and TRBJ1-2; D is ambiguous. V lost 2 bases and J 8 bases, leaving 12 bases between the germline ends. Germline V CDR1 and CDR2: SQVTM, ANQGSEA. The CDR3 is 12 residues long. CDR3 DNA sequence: TGCAGCGTTGAATACGTCTCTCGGGGCTACACCTTC. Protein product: CSVEYVSRGYTF.

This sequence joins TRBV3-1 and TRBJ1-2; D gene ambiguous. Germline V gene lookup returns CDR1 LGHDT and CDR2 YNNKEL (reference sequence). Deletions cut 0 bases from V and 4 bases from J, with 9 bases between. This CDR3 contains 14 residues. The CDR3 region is CASSQDSAGYGYTF. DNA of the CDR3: TGTGCCAGCAGCCAAGACTCAGCGGGCTATGGCTACACCTTC. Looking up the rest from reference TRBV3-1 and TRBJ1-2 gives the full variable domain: DTAVSQTPKYLVTQMGNDKSIKCEQNLGHDTMYWYKQDSKKFLKIMFSYNNKELIINETVPNRFSPKSPDKAHLNLHINSLELGDSAVYFCASSQDSAGYGYTFGSGTRLTVV.

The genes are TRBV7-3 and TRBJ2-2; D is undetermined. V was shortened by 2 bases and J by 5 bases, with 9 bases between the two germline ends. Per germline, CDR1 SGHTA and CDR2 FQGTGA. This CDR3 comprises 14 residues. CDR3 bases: TGTGCCAGCAGCTTACTCCCAGGAACCGGGGAGCTGTTTTTT. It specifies CASSLLPGTGELFF.

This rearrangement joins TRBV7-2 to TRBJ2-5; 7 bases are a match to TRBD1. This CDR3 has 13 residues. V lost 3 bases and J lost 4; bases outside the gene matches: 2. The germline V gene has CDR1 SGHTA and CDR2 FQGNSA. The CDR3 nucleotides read TGTGCCAGCAGCTTCCGACAGGGAGAGACCCAGTACTTC. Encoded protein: CASSFRQGETQYF.

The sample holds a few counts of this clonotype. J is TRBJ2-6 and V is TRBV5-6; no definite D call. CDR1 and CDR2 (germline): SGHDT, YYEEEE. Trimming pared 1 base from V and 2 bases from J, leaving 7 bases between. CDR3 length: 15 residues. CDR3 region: CASSLSPTGANVLTF. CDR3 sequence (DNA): TGTGCCAGCAGCTTGTCTCCGACTGGGGCCAACGTCCTGACTTTC.

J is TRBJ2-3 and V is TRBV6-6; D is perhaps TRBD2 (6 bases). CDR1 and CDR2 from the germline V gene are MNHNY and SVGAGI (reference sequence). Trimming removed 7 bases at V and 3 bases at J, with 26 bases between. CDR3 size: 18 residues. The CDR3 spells CASTLARAGPRGTDTQYF. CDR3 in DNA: TGTGCCAGCACCCTCGCCCGTGCGGGGCCCCGAGGGACAGATACGCAGTATTTT.

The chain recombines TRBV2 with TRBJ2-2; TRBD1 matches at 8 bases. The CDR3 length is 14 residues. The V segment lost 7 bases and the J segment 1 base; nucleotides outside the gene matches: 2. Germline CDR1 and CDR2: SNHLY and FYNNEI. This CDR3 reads CASIGTGNTGELFF. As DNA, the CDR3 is TGTGCCAGCATCGGGACAGGGAACACCGGGGAGCTGTTTTTT.